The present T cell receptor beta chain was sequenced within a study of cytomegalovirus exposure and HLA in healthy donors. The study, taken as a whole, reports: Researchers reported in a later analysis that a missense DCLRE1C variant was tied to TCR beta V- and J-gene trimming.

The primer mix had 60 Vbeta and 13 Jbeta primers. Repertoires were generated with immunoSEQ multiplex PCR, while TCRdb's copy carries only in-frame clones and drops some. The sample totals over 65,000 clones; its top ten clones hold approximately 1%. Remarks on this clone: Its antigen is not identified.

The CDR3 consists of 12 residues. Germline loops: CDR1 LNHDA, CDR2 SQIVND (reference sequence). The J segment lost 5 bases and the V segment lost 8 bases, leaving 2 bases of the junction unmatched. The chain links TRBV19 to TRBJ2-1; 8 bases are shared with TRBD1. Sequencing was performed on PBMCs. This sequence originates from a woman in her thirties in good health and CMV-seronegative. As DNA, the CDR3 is TGTGCCAGTTCGACAGGGGACAATGAGCAGTTCTTC. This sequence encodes CASSTGDNEQFF.